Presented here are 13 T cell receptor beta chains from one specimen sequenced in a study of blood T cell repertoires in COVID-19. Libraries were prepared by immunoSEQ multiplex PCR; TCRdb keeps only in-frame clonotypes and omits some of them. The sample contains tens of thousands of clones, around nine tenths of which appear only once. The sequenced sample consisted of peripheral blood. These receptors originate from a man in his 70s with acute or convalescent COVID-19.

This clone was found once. The CDR3 bases are TGTGCCAGCGGGCTTACTAGCGGGATTGGCAATGAGCAGTTCTTC. Translation: CASGLTSGIGNEQFF. The chain has TRBV2 and TRBJ2-1, with 10 bases aligning to TRBD2. CDR1 is SNHLY and CDR2 is FYNNEI in the germline V gene. After removal of 8 bases from V and 6 bases from J, the junction contained 10 bases not matched to a gene. The CDR3 contains 15 residues.

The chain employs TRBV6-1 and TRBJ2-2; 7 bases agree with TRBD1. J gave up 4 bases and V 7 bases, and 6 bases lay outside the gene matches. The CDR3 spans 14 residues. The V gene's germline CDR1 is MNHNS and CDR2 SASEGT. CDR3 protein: CASTGQDGTGELFF. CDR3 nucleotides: TGTGCCAGCACCGGACAGGACGGCACCGGGGAGCTGTTTTTT.

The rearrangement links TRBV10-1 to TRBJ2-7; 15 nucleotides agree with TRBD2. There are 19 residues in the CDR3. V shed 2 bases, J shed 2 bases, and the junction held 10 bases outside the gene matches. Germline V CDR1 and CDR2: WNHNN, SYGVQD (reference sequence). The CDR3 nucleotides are TGCGCCAGCAGTGAGCCTCCGGGACTAGCGGGAGGTGAGGCCTACGAGCAGTACTTC. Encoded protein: CASSEPPGLAGGEAYEQYF.

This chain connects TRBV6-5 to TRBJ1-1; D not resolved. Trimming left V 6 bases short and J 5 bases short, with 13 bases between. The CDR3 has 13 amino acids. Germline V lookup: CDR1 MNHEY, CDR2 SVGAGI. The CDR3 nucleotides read TGTGCCAGCAGCATTTTAGGCGGGACTGAAGCTTTCTTT. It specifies CASSILGGTEAFF.

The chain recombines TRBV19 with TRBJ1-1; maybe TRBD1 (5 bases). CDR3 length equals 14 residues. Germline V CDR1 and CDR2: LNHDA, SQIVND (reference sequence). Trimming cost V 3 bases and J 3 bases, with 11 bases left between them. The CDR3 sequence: CASSIDSSYTEAFF. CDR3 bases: TGTGCCAGTAGTATCGACAGTTCTTACACTGAAGCTTTCTTT.

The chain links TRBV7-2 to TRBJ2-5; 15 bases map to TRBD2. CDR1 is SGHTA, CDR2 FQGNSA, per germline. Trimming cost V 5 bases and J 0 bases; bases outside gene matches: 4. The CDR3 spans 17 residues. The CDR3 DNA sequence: TGTGCCAGCAGCCCGGGGACTAGCGGGGGGTACCAAGAGACCCAGTACTTC. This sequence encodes CASSPGTSGGYQETQYF.

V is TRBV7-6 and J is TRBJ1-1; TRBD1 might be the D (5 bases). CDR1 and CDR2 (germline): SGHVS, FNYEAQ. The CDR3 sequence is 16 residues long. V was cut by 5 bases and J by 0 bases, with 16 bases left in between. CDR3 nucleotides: TGTGCCAGCAGCCTAATAGCAGGGTTGTTGAACACTGAAGCTTTCTTT. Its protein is CASSLIAGLLNTEAFF.

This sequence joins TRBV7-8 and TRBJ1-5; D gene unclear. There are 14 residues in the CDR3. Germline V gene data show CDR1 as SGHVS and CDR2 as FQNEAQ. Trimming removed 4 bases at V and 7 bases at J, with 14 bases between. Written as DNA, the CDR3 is TGTGCCAGCAGCTCCCACGACTTCGGGCAGCCCCAGCATTTT. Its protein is CASSSHDFGQPQHF.

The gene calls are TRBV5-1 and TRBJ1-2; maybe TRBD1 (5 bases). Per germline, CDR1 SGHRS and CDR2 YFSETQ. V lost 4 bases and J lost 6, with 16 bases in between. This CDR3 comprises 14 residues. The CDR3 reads CASSRGAELDGYTF. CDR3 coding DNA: TGCGCCAGCAGCCGCGGGGCCGAACTAGATGGCTACACCTTC.

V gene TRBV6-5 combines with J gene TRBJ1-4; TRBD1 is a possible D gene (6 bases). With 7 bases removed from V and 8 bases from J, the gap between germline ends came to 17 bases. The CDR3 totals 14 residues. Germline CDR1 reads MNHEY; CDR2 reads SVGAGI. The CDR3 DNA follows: TGTGCCAGCACCCCCGGGTCAGGGGCCGAAAAACTGTTTTTT. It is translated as CASTPGSGAEKLFF.

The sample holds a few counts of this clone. The chain's CDR3 is CASSVVSQAYTEAFF. CDR3 coding DNA: TGTGCCAGCAGCGTTGTATCCCAGGCGTACACTGAAGCTTTCTTT. This chain joins TRBV9 and TRBJ1-1; D call uncertain. Looked up from germline, CDR1 is SGDLS and CDR2 is YYNGEE. The CDR3 has 15 residues. Trimming shortened V by 2 bases and J by 3 bases, and 14 bases separated the two germline ends.

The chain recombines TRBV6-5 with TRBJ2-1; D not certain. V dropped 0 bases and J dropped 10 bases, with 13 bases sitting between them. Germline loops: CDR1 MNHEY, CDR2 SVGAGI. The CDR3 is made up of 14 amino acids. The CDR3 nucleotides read TGTGCCAGCAGTTACTCGTCGGCGGCGGAAGAGCAGTTCTTC. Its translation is CASSYSSAAEEQFF.

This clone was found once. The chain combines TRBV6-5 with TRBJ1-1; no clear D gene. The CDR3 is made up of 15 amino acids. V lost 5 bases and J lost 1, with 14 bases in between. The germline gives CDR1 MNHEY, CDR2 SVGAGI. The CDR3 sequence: CASSTSGRENTEAFF. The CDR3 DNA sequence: TGTGCCAGCAGTACGAGTGGACGGGAGAACACTGAAGCTTTCTTT.